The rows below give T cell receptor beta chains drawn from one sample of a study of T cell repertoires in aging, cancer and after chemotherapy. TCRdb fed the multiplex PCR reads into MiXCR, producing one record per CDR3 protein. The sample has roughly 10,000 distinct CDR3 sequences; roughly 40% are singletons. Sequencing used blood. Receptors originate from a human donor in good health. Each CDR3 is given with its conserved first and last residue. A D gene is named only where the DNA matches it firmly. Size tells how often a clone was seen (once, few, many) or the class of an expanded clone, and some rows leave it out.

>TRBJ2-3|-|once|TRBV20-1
TGCAGTGCTAGGGACGTTGGGAGCACAGATACGCAGTATTTT
CSARDVGSTDTQYF
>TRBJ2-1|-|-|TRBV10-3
TGTGCCATCAGTGAGGCATCTTTCCCGTTCTTC
CAISEASFPFF
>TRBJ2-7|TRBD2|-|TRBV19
TGTGCCAGTAGTACGCTACTAGCGGGAGGGTACGAGCAGTACTTC
CASSTLLAGGYEQYF
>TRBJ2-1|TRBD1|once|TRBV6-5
TGTGCCAGCAGTCGACGGACAGGGGTCTCCTACAATGAGCAGTTCTTC
CASSRRTGVSYNEQFF
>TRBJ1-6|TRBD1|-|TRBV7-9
TGTGCCAGCAGTAGGGGAGGGACAGGGCGTCCACCCCTCCACTTT
CASSRGGTGRPPLHF
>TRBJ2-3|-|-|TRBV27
TGTGCCAGCAGTTTTGAAGCCCGCGGAGATACGCAGTATTTT
CASSFEARGDTQYF
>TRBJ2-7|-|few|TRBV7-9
TGTGCCAGCAGCTCGTCGAATAACAGGGACTACGAGCAGTACTTC
CASSSSNNRDYEQYF
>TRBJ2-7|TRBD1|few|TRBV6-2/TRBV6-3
TGTGCCAGCAGTGGGACAGGGGGGGCCTACGAGCAGTACTTC
CASSGTGGAYEQYF
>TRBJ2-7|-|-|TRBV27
TGTGCCAGCAGTTTATCCCCCGGGAACGAGCAGTACTTC
CASSLSPGNEQYF
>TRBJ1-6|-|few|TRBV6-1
TGTGCCAGCAGTGAAGGACAGCACTATTCACCCCTCCACTTT
CASSEGQHYSPLHF
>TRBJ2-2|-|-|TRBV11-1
TGTGCCAGCAGCTTAGTGGGGGAGCTGTTTTTT
CASSLVGELFF
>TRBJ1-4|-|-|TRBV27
TGTGCCACCAGTGATTTGGGAAAACTGTTTTTT
CATSDLGKLFF
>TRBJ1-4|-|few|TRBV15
TGTGCCACCAGCAGAGGGGACGGAACTAATGAAAAACTGTTTTTT
CATSRGDGTNEKLFF
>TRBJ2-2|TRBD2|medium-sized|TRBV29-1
TGCAGCGTTGAAGATCATAATTTTGGGCGGGAGTCGGGCGGGGAGCTGTTTTTT
CSVEDHNFGRESGGELFF
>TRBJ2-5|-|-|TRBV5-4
TGTGCCAGCAGCTTGGCTGGCGGGATGGATCAAGAGACCCAGTACTTC
CASSLAGGMDQETQYF
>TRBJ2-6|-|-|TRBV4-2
TGTGCCAGCAGCCTTCAAAGGGCAGGGAGCTCTGGGGCCAACGTCCTGACTTTC
CASSLQRAGSSGANVLTF
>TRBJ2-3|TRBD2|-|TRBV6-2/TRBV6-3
TGTGCCAGCAGCCCACTAGGCGGGAGGGCCGGAGAAGATACGCAGTATTTT
CASSPLGGRAGEDTQYF
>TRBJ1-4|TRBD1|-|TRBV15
TGTGCCACCAGCAGAACGGACAGGGTGGAGGAAAAACTGTATTTT
CATSRTDRVEEKLYF
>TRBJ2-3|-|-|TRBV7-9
TGTGCCAGCAGCTATAGCGGAAAGCAAGATACGCAGTATTTT
CASSYSGKQDTQYF
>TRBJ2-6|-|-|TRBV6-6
TGTGCCAGCAAGAGGTCGGGGGTTAACTCTGGGGCCAACGTCCTGACTTTC
CASKRSGVNSGANVLTF
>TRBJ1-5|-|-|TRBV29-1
TGCAGCGCTGGGACGTTTGGCAATCAGCCCCAGCATTTT
CSAGTFGNQPQHF
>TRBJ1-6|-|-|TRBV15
TGTGCCACCACCCAGGGGAACCATAATTCACCCCTCCACTTT
CATTQGNHNSPLHF
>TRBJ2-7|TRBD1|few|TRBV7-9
TGTGCCAGCAGCCCCAGTTTGCGGACAGGGGGGTACGAGCAGTACTTC
CASSPSLRTGGYEQYF
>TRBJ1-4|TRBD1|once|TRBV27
TGTGCCAGCAGTTCCCTCTTGACAGGGGTTAATGAAAAACTGTTTTTT
CASSSLLTGVNEKLFF
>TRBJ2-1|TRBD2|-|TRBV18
TGTGCCAGCTCACCGGATATAGCGGGAGGTCTCAATGAGCAGTTCTTC
CASSPDIAGGLNEQFF
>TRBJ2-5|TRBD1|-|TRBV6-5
TGTGCCAGCAGGACAGGGTTGGAGACCCAGTACTTC
CASRTGLETQYF
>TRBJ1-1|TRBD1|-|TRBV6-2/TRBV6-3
TGTGCCAGCAGTAAAGACAGGGGGCCCATGAACACTGAAGCTTTCTTT
CASSKDRGPMNTEAFF
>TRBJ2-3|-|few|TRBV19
TGTGCCAGTAGTATAAACGGCTTTCTGACAGGCACAGATACGCAGTATTTT
CASSINGFLTGTDTQYF
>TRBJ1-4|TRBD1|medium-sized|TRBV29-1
TGCAGCGTTCTGGGACAGGGGAACGAAAAACTGTTTTTT
CSVLGQGNEKLFF